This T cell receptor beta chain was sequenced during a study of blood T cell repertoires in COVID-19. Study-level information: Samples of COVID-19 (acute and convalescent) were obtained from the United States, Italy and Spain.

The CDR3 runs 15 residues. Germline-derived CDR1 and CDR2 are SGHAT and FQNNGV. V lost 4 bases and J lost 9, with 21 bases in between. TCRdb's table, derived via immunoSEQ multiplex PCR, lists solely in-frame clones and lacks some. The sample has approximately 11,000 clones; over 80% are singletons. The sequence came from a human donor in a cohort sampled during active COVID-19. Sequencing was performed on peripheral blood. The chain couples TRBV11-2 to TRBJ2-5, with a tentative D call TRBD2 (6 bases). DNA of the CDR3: TGTGCCAGCAGCTCTCACTCAGGAGGGGTTTCGGCCCAGTACTTC. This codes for CASSSHSGGVSAQYF.